This T cell receptor beta chain was profiled in a study of identical twins. This clonotype was observed a few times. TCRdb re-analysed the 5' RACE reads in MiXCR, keeping a single row per CDR3 protein. Seen here are about 520,000 distinct CDR3 sequences, roughly a fifth observed once, and the top ten hold 0.8% to 1%. V gave up 4 bases and J gave up 4 bases, with 8 bases separating them. This CDR3 region has 13 residues. The germline V gene encodes CDR1 SGHRS and CDR2 YFSETQ. Another study also made use of these data, one on T cells expressing NK-cell markers. That investigation notes: Repertoires of TCR beta were obtained from T cells sorted as CD3+CD56+NKG2C+, CD3+CD56+NKG2C- and CD3+CD56-NKG2C+. The dominant NKG2C+ clonotypes represented about 1.0-7.0% of CD8+ T cells in six donors. These clonotypes additionally ranked first within the CD3+CD56-NKG2C+ fraction of a few donors.

Sequenced sample: CD4+ T cells sorted from blood. The sequence was collected from a woman younger than 30 in good health. The chain couples TRBV5-1 to TRBJ2-2; D call uncertain. The CDR3 region has the DNA TGCGCCAGCAGCCCCGTGGGCACCGGGGAGCTGTTTTTT. Translated: CASSPVGTGELFF.